This T cell receptor (beta chain) was sequenced for a study of post-analysis software for immune sequencing data. Overall study results and limits: Included in a set of 5 or 6 TRBV segments more frequent in patients than controls were TRBV5-6, TRBV5-1 and TRBV20-1.

CDR3 length: 19 amino acids. Germline V gene lookup returns CDR1 MGHRA and CDR2 YSYEKL. J was trimmed by 1 base and V by 4 bases; bases with no gene match: 13. As regards this clonotype: Its specificity is not known.

cDNA libraries of TCR beta carried unique molecular identifiers. A single record per CDR3 protein comes from TCRdb applying MiXCR to the PCR reads. The sample lists fewer than 850,000 distinct CDR3 sequences; 30% were seen once. The chain has TRBV4-1 and TRBJ2-6; 7 bases are a match to TRBD1. Sequenced sample: blood. This TCR came from a girl between 10 and 17 years old with multiple sclerosis. The CDR3 region has the DNA TGCGCCAGCAGCCTCATCCGGGACAGCGATGGATCTGGGGCCAACGTCCTGACTTTC. This codes for CASSLIRDSDGSGANVLTF.